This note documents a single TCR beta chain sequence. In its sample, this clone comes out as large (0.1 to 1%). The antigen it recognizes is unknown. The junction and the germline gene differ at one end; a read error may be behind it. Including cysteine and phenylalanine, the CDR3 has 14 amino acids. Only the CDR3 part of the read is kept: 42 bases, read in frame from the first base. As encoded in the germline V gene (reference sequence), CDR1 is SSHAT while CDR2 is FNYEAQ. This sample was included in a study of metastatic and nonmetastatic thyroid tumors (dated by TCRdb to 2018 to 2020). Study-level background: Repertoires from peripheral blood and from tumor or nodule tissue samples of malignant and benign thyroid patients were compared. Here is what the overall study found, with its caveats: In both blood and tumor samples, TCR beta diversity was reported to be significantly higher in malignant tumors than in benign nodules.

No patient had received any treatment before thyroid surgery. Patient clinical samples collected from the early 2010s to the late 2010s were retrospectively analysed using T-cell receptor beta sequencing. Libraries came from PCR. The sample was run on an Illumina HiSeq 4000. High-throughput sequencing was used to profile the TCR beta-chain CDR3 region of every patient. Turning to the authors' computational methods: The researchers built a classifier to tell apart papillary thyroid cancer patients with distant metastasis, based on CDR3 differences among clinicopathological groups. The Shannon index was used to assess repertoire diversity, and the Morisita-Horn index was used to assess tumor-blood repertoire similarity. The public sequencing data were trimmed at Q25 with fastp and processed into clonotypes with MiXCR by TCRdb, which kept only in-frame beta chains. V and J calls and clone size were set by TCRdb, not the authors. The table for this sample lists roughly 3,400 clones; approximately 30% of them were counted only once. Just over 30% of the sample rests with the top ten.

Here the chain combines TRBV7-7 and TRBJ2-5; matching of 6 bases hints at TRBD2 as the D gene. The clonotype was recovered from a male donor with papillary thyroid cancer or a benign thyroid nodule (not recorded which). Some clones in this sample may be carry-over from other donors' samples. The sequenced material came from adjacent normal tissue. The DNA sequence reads TGTGCTAGCAGCTCCGGGGGTCCCCAAGAGACCCAGTACTTC. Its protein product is CASSSGGPQETQYF.